This section outlines one T cell receptor (beta chain) sequence together with its context. The germline gives CDR1 SEHNR, CDR2 FQNEAQ (reference sequence). This CDR3 is built from 13 residues. V was clipped by 8 bases and J by 7 bases; unmatched bases: 8. The sample originates from a study of control samples from healthy donors and cancer patients. Generated by immunoSEQ multiplex PCR, the TCRdb table keeps only in-frame clones and is missing some. Counted here are about 96,000 clones, about 92% occurring once; the ten biggest clones make up approximately 8%. The gene calls are TRBV7-9 and TRBJ1-1, with 9 bases fitting TRBD1. The material sequenced was blood. The TCR comes from a man between 18 and 29 years old in good health. In DNA form, the CDR3 reads TGTGCCAGCTTGGGACAGGGAGGTGTTGAAGCTTTCTTT. This codes for CASLGQGGVEAFF.